Presented here are 23 T cell receptor beta chains from one specimen sequenced in a study of T cells after yellow fever vaccination. TCRdb analysed the 5' RACE reads with MiXCR anew, one entry per CDR3 protein. The table records hundreds of thousands of distinct CDR3 sequences, 9% to 15% of them present only once. The sequences come from PBMCs, collected on the day of the yellow fever booster vaccination. The receptor source for this set is a man aged 25 to 40 who received the YFV17D yellow fever vaccine.

The CDR3 loop is CASSLGGLLQETQYF. In nucleotides, the CDR3 is TGTGCCAGCAGCTTAGGGGGATTGTTGCAAGAGACCCAGTACTTC. The chain recombines TRBV7-9 with TRBJ2-5; D is uncertain. Germline lookup yields CDR1 SEHNR and CDR2 FQNEAQ (reference sequence). Trimming took 1 base from V and 2 from J, leaving 11 bases between them. The CDR3 is made up of 15 amino acids.

The chain has TRBV20-1 and TRBJ1-2, with D tentatively TRBD1 (6 bases). In germline, CDR1 is DFQATT, CDR2 SNEGSKA (reference sequence). CDR3 length equals 13 residues. The V and J ends lost 6 bases and 7 bases respectively, with 18 bases between them. CDR3 nucleotide sequence: TGCAGTGCCTTTTTACAGGGAATTGGTGGCTACACCTTC. The encoded protein is CSAFLQGIGGYTF.

This clonotype has a handful of counts. V and J are TRBV29-1 and TRBJ1-2; TRBD1 matches 11 bases. Germline V gene lookup returns CDR1 SQVTM and CDR2 ANQGSEA. V shed 3 bases, J shed 5 bases, and the junction held 5 bases outside the gene matches. CDR3 length: 14 amino acids. CDR3 protein: CSVDGTGGNYGYTF. In nucleotides, the CDR3 is TGCAGCGTTGACGGGACAGGGGGTAATTATGGCTACACCTTC.

The gene calls are TRBV7-2 and TRBJ2-7, with 8 bases lining up with TRBD2. In germline, CDR1 is SGHTA, CDR2 FQGNSA. The CDR3 contains 16 residues. The V and J ends lost 3 bases and 6 bases, in that order; junction bases with no gene match: 13. The CDR3 protein is CASSFGTSFRPGEQYF. The CDR3 DNA follows: TGTGCCAGCAGCTTCGGGACTAGTTTCCGCCCGGGCGAGCAGTACTTC.

This clonotype was seen a handful of times. The rearrangement links TRBV23-1 to TRBJ2-1; 7 bases agree with TRBD1. TRBV23-1 is an ORF, with its function uncertain. The CDR3 has 13 amino acids. The ends lost 7 bases at V and 7 bases at J; junction bases unmatched: 7. Here the CDR3 reads CASNRPQGNEQFF. DNA of the CDR3: TGCGCCAGCAACCGGCCACAGGGGAATGAGCAGTTCTTC.

This clonotype has only a few counts. This rearrangement joins TRBV7-9 to TRBJ2-3; 8 positions agree with TRBD2. Germline CDR1 reads SEHNR; CDR2 reads FQNEAQ (reference sequence). The CDR3 sequence is 16 residues long. With 3 bases clipped from V and 4 bases from J, the junction kept 9 bases outside the gene matches. In nucleotides, the CDR3 is TGTGCCAGCAGCTTTAGAGTAGCGGGAATCGCAGATACGCAGTATTTT. It codes for CASSFRVAGIADTQYF. Supplemented by reference TRBV7-9 and TRBJ2-3, the full variable domain reads DTGVSQNPRHKITKRGQNVTFRCDPISEHNRLYWYRQTLGQGPEFLTYFQNEAQLEKSRLLSDRFSAERPKGSFSTLEIQRTEQGDSAMYLCASSFRVAGIADTQYFGPGTRLTVL.

The V call is TRBV20-1, the J call TRBJ2-7, with 11 positions matching TRBD2. The germline gives CDR1 DFQATT, CDR2 SNEGSKA (reference sequence). The CDR3 spans 16 residues. Trimming took 5 bases from V and 4 from J; bases not matched to a gene: 13. The CDR3 nucleotides are TGCAGTGCTTGGGACGCCGGGACTAGCGGCCCGTACGAGCAGTACTTC. Its protein is CSAWDAGTSGPYEQYF.

This chain joins TRBV20-1 and TRBJ1-4; D ambiguous. Trimming shortened V by 6 bases and J by 3 bases, and 17 bases separated the two germline ends. Germline V CDR1 and CDR2: DFQATT, SNEGSKA (reference sequence). The CDR3 covers 15 residues. CDR3 nucleotides: TGCAGTGCGAGACCTGCGAAGGGCCCTAATGAAAAACTGTTTTTT. The encoded protein is CSARPAKGPNEKLFF.

This clonotype has ten or more counts. This chain joins TRBV5-1 and TRBJ2-4, with 10 bases matching TRBD2. The V segment lost 3 bases and the J segment 7 bases; nucleotides outside the gene matches: 10. Germline CDR1 is SGHRS and CDR2 is YFSETQ. The length of the CDR3 is 16 residues. Here the CDR3 DNA reads TGCGCCAGCAGCTCTGGACTAGCGGAAAGGAGGAACATTCAGTACTTC. It specifies CASSSGLAERRNIQYF.

This clonotype was observed many times. The chain links TRBV20-1 to TRBJ1-1, with D maybe TRBD1 (6 bases). The CDR3 contains 12 residues. Germline CDR1 DFQATT, CDR2 SNEGSKA (reference sequence). Trimming shortened V by 6 bases and J by 3 bases, and 11 bases separated the two germline ends. The CDR3 spells CSAGSGDTEAFF. In nucleotides, the CDR3 is TGCAGTGCCGGTTCAGGGGACACTGAAGCTTTCTTT.

This clonotype was observed a few times. The gene calls are TRBV29-1 and TRBJ2-7; 11 nucleotides line up with TRBD2. The ends lost 6 bases at V and 4 bases at J; junction bases unmatched: 8. CDR1 SQVTM and CDR2 ANQGSEA come from the germline V gene. The CDR3 contains 14 residues. The CDR3 loop is CSVTGTSGLYEQYF. DNA for the CDR3: TGCAGCGTGACCGGGACTAGCGGATTATACGAGCAGTACTTC.

V gene TRBV28 combines with J gene TRBJ1-3; TRBD1 matches 9 bases. This CDR3 comprises 15 residues. Per the germline V gene, CDR1 is MDHEN and CDR2 is SYDVKM. V gave up 7 bases and J gave up 7 bases; unmatched junction bases: 11. The CDR3 here is CASKSTGGGGNTIYF. The CDR3 DNA sequence: TGTGCCAGCAAATCTACAGGGGGCGGAGGGAACACCATATATTTT.

The CDR3 region has the DNA TGTGCCAGCAGCTTAGGGCAGAAGCGGGAGATCTACGAGCAGTACTTC. As protein: CASSLGQKREIYEQYF. The chain has TRBV7-9 and TRBJ2-7, with 8 bases that match TRBD2. Germline loops: CDR1 SEHNR, CDR2 FQNEAQ (reference sequence). CDR3 size: 16 residues. The J segment lost 3 bases and the V segment lost 1 base, leaving 8 bases of the junction unmatched.

The sample holds a few counts of this clonotype. The rearrangement links TRBV12-3 or TRBV12-4 to TRBJ1-5; TRBD1 matches 7 bases. The V segment lost 1 base and the J segment 4 bases; nucleotides outside the gene matches: 4. The CDR3 extends over 15 amino acids. The CDR3 DNA reads TGTGCCAGCAGTTTAGGGGACAGCCTTAATCAGCCCCAGCATTTT. Protein product: CASSLGDSLNQPQHF.

This clonotype was seen a few times. CDR3 in amino acids: CASSGSGTSGAPEQYF. Here the CDR3 DNA reads TGCGCCAGCAGCGGCTCCGGGACTAGCGGGGCACCCGAGCAGTACTTC. The V call is TRBV5-1, the J call TRBJ2-7; TRBD2 matches 13 bases. This CDR3 region has 16 residues. The germline V gene has CDR1 SGHRS and CDR2 YFSETQ. With V trimmed by 4 bases and J by 6 bases, 10 bases remained unmatched.

This clonotype turned up a few times. The chain carries TRBV5-4 and TRBJ2-7, with D unclear. V shed 4 bases and J shed 4 bases, with 12 bases lying between them. This CDR3 is 13 amino acids long. Germline assignment: CDR1 SGHNT and CDR2 YYREEE (reference sequence). The DNA for the CDR3 is TGTGCCAGCAGCACCGGAAACGATTACGAGCAGTACTTC. It codes for CASSTGNDYEQYF.

This clonotype was found a few times. This chain joins TRBV20-1 and TRBJ1-3; weak D call: TRBD1 (5 bases). The CDR3 has 13 amino acids. Germline V gene lookup returns CDR1 DFQATT and CDR2 SNEGSKA (reference sequence). V dropped 3 bases and J dropped 0 bases, with 6 bases sitting between them. In nucleotides, the CDR3 is TGCAGTGCTAGGGGGGACTCTGGAAACACCATATATTTT. This codes for CSARGDSGNTIYF.

This clonotype was found a few times. V usage is TRBV20-1 and J usage is TRBJ1-3; D remains unclear. The V gene's germline CDR1 is DFQATT and CDR2 SNEGSKA (reference sequence). The V end lost 3 bases, the J end lost 0 bases, and 6 bases lay between the germline ends. CDR3 size: 13 residues. The DNA for the CDR3 is TGCAGTGCTAGTAGGCCCTCTGGAAACACCATATATTTT. This translates into CSASRPSGNTIYF.

The chain uses TRBV12-3 or TRBV12-4 and TRBJ2-1; 8 bases line up with TRBD2. V shed 3 bases, J shed 8 bases, and the junction held 6 bases outside the gene matches. This CDR3 comprises 14 residues. CDR3 bases: TGTGCCAGCAGTTTTGAGAGCGGGAGTGATGAGCAGTTCTTC. Protein product: CASSFESGSDEQFF.

This chain links TRBV6-5 with TRBJ2-2, with D hard to call. The CDR3 totals 12 residues. Trimming cost V 3 bases and J 7 bases, with 6 bases left between them. Germline assignment: CDR1 MNHEY and CDR2 SVGAGI. Written as DNA, the CDR3 is TGTGCCAGCAGTTATTGGAACGGGGAGCTGTTTTTT. Translation: CASSYWNGELFF.

The chain combines TRBV4-3 with TRBJ2-1; 10 nucleotides agree with TRBD2. The CDR3 is 18 amino acids. CDR1 and CDR2 from the germline V gene are LGHNA and YSLEER. V was clipped by 0 bases and J by 3 bases; unmatched bases: 8. The CDR3 DNA follows: TGCGCCAGCAGCCAAGATTCGGAGGGACTAGCGCGCTACAATGAGCAGTTCTTC. Translation: CASSQDSEGLARYNEQFF.

A few counts support this clonotype. This sequence joins TRBV4-2 and TRBJ1-2, with a tentative D call TRBD1 (6 bases). This CDR3 comprises 15 residues. V was pared by 0 bases and J by 2 bases, with 10 bases between. Germline CDR1 LGHNA, CDR2 YNFKEQ. The CDR3 DNA reads TGTGCCAGCAGCCAAGAATGGACAGAGAACTATGGCTACACCTTC. Amino acids: CASSQEWTENYGYTF.

This chain connects TRBV24-1 to TRBJ2-2, with TRBD2 matching 10 bases. Germline CDR1 KGHDR, CDR2 SFDVKD. The length of the CDR3 is 17 residues. V dropped 3 bases and J dropped 3; count of bases not matched to a gene: 6. Here the CDR3 DNA reads TGTGCCACCAGTGATGGAATAGCGGGAGGAGACACCGGGGAGCTGTTTTTT. Residues: CATSDGIAGGDTGELFF.